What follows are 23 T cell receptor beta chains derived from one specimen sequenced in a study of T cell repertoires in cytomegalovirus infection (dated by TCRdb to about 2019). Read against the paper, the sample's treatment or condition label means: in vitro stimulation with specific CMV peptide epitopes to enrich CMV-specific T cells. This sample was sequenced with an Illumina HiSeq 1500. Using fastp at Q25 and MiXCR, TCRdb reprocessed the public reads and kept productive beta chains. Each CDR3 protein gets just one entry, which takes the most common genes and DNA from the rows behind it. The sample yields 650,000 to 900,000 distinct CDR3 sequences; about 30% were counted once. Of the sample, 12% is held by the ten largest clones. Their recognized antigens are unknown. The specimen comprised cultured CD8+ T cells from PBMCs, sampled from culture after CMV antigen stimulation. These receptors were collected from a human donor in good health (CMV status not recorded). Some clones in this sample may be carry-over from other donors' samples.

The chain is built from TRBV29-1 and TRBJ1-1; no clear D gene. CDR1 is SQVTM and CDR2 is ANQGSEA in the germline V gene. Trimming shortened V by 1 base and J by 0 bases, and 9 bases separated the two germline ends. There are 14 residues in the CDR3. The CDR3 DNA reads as TGCAGCGTTGAAGTTCCGGGAGTGAACACTGAAGCTTTCTTT. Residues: CSVEVPGVNTEAFF. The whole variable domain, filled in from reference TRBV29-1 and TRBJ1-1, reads SAVISQKPSRDICQRGTSLTIQCQVDSQVTMMFWYRQQPGQSLTLIATANQGSEATYESGFVIDKFPISRPNLTFSTLTVSNMSPEDSSIYLCSVEVPGVNTEAFFGQGTRLTVV.

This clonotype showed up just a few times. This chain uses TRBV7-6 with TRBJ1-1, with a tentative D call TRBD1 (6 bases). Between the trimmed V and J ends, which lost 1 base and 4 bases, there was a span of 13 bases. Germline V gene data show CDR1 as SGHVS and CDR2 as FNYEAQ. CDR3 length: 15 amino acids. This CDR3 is CASSLGWGLGTEAFF. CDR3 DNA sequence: TGTGCCAGCAGCTTAGGATGGGGGCTGGGCACTGAAGCTTTCTTT.

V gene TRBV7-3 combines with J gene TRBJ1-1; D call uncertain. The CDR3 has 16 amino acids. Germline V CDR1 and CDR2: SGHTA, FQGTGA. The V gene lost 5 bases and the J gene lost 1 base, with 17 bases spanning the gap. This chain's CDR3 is CASSPAPGVENTEAFF. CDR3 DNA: TGTGCCAGCAGCCCTGCCCCGGGAGTCGAGAACACTGAAGCTTTCTTT.

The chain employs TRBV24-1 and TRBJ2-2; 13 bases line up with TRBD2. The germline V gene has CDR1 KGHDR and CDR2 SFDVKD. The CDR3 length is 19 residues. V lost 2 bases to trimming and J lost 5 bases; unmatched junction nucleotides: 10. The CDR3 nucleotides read TGTGCCACCAGTGATTGGACTAGCGGGGGCCCCCCGGGGACCGGGGAGCTGTTTTTT. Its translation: CATSDWTSGGPPGTGELFF.

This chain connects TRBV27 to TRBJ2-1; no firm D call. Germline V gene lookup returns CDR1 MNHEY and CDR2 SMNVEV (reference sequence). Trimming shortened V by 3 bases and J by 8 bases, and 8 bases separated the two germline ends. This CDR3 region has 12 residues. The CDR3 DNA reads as TGTGCCAGCAGTTTTAACGGTCATGAGCAGTTCTTC. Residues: CASSFNGHEQFF.

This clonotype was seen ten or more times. The chain's CDR3 is CASSLRVDEQYF. The DNA of the CDR3 is TGTGCCAGCAGCTTGAGAGTCGACGAGCAGTACTTC. V is TRBV7-6 and J is TRBJ2-7; D is unclear. Germline V gene data show CDR1 as SGHVS and CDR2 as FNYEAQ. The CDR3 is made up of 12 amino acids. The V end was cut by 3 bases, the J end by 5 bases, with 8 bases between.

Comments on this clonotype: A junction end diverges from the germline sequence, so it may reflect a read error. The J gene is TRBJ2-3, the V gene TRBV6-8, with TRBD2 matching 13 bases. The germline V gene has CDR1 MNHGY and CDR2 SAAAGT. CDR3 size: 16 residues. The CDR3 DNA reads TGTGCCAGCAATTACCCTACTAGCGGGGGGGAAGATACGCAGTATTTT. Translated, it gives CASNYPTSGGEDTQYF.

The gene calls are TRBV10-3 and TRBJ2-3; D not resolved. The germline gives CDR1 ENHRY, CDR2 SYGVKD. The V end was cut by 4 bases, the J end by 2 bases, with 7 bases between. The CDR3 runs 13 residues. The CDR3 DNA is TGTGCCATCAGTGCGGACCCCACAGATACGCAGTATTTT. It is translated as CAISADPTDTQYF.

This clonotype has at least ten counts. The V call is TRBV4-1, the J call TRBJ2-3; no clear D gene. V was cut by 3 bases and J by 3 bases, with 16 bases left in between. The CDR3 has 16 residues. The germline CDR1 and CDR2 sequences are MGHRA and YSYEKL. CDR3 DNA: TGCGCCAGCAGCCAGACCCCAGGACGGATAACAGATACGCAGTATTTT. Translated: CASSQTPGRITDTQYF.

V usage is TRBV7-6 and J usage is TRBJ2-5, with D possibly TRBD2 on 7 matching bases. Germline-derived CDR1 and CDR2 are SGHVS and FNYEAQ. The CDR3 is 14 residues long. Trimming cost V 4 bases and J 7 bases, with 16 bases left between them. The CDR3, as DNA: TGTGCCAGCAGCTGGGGGGGGCGGACGGCGACCCAGTACTTC. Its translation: CASSWGGRTATQYF.

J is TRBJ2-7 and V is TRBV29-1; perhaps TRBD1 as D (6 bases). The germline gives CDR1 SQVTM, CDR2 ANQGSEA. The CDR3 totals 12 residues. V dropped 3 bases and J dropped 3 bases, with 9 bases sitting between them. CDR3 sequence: CSVEGRGYEQYF. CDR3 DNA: TGCAGCGTTGAGGGCAGGGGCTACGAGCAGTACTTC.

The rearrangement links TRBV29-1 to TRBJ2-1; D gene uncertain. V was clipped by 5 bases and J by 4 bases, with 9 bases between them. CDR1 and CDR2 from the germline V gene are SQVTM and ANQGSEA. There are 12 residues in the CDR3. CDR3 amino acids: CSVPFTYNEQFF. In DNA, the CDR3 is TGCAGCGTTCCATTCACATACAATGAGCAGTTCTTC.

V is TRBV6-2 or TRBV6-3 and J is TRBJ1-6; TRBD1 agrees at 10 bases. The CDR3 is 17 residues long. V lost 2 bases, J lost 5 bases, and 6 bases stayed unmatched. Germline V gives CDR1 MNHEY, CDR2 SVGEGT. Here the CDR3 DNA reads TGTGCCAGCAGTTACCCGACAGGGGGCAGAGATAATTCACCCCTCCACTTT. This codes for CASSYPTGGRDNSPLHF.

The CDR3 nucleotides are TGTGCCAGCAGTTACGCGGGACAGGGGTCGAAGGAGACCCAGTACTTC. Translation gives CASSYAGQGSKETQYF. The chain combines TRBV6-2 or TRBV6-3 with TRBJ2-5; 10 bases line up with TRBD1. The CDR3 is made up of 16 amino acids. CDR1 and CDR2 from the germline V gene are MNHEY and SVGEGT. V was clipped by 2 bases and J by 5 bases; unmatched bases: 8.

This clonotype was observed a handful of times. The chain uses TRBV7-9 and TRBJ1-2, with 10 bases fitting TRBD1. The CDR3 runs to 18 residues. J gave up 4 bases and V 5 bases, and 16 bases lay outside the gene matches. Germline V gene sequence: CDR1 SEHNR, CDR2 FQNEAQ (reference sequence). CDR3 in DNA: TGTGCCAGCAGCCTAAGAGGGACAGGGGACCCCTACGGCTATGGCTACACCTTC. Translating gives CASSLRGTGDPYGYGYTF.

CDR3 in amino acids: CATSDWDSRAFF. Written as DNA, the CDR3 is TGTGCCACCAGTGATTGGGACTCTAGGGCTTTCTTT. The rearrangement uses TRBV24-1 and TRBJ1-1; the D gene is possibly TRBD1 (5 bases). This CDR3 has 12 residues. Trimming removed 2 bases from V and 11 bases from J, with 11 bases in between. CDR1 KGHDR and CDR2 SFDVKD come from the germline V gene.

The CDR3 sequence is CASSLDQRLKKETQYF. CDR3 DNA: TGTGCCAGCAGCTTAGATCAGCGCCTAAAAAAAGAGACCCAGTACTTC. V usage is TRBV7-4 and J usage is TRBJ2-5; D not resolved. Trimming stripped 1 base from V and 3 bases from J, with 15 bases between. The V gene's germline CDR1 is SGHVT and CDR2 SQSDAQ. The CDR3 is 16 amino acids.

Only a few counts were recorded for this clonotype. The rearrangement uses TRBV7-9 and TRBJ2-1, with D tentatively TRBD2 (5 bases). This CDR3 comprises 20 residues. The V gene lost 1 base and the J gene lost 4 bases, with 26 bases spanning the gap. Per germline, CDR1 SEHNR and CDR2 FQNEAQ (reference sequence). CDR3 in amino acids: CASSLEDGVYEPPVYNEQFF. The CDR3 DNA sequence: TGTGCCAGCAGCTTAGAGGACGGGGTCTACGAACCACCAGTGTACAATGAGCAGTTCTTC. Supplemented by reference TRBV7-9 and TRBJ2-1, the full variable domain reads DTGVSQNPRHKITKRGQNVTFRCDPISEHNRLYWYRQTLGQGPEFLTYFQNEAQLEKSRLLSDRFSAERPKGSFSTLEIQRTEQGDSAMYLCASSLEDGVYEPPVYNEQFFGPGTRLTVL.

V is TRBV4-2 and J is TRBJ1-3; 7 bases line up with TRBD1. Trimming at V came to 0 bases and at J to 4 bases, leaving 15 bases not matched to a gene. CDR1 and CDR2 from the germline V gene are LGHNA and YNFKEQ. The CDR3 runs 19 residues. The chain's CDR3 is CASSQDLAAGGTPGNTIYF. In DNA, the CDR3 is TGTGCCAGCAGCCAAGATCTTGCGGCAGGGGGGACCCCCGGAAACACCATATATTTT.

Written as DNA, the CDR3 is TGCGCCAGCAGTGAAGCACTATTCACAGATACGCAGTATTTT. Amino acids: CASSEALFTDTQYF. This rearrangement joins TRBV10-1 to TRBJ2-3; D is uncertain. Germline V gene sequence: CDR1 WNHNN, CDR2 SYGVQD (reference sequence). Trimming took 3 bases from V and 2 from J, leaving 9 bases between them. CDR3 size: 14 residues.

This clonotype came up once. CDR3 in DNA: TGCGCCAGCAGCCAAGATCGCGAACCGTCCTATAATTCACCCCTCCACTTT. Protein sequence: CASSQDREPSYNSPLHF. V is TRBV4-3 and J is TRBJ1-6; no reliable D call. The CDR3 covers 17 residues. Trimming pared 0 bases from V and 1 base from J, leaving 10 bases between. CDR1 LGHNA and CDR2 YSLEER come from the germline V gene.

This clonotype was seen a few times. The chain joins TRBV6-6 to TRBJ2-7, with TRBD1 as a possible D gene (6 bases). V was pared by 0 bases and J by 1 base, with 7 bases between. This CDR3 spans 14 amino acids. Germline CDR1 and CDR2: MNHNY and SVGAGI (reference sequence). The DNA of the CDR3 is TGTGCCAGCAGTTACTCCGGACAGTCCTACGAGCAGTACGTC. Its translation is CASSYSGQSYEQYV.

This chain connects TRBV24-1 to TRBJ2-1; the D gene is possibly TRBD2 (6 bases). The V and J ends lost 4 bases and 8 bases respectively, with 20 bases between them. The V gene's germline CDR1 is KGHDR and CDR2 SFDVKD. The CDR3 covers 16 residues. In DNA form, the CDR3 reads TGTGCCACCAGTGAGGTCGGGACGGGGGATCGCGATGAGCAGTTCTTC. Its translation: CATSEVGTGDRDEQFF.